Listed below are T cell receptor beta chains from one sample, sequenced in a study of Ad26.COV2.S vaccination and SARS-CoV-2 variants. The protocol was immunoSEQ multiplex PCR, while the TCRdb copy is restricted to in-frame clones and leaves out a portion. The sample consists of 350,000 to 450,000 clones, about 88% of them appearing once. This specimen was peripheral blood, taken in a trial of Ad26.COV2.S vaccine versus placebo. The receptors were gathered from a person between 18 and 65 years old who received the Ad26.COV2.S COVID-19 vaccine or a placebo. CDR3s include the opening cysteine and the closing phenylalanine or tryptophan. D genes are given only for firm matches. Clone sizes are given selectively: once, few, many, or a class where the clone is expanded.

d_gene	abundance	v_gene	j_gene	CDR3aa	CDR3nt
-	-	TRBV19	TRBJ2-3	CASSSNWGDTQYF	TGTGCCAGTAGTAGTAACTGGGGAGATACGCAGTATTTT
TRBD2	-	TRBV11-2	TRBJ2-5	CASSYPGVAGGGETQYF	TGTGCCAGCAGCTACCCTGGTGTAGCGGGAGGCGGGGAGACCCAGTACTTC
-	-	TRBV5-6	TRBJ2-5	CASTLGRSQETQYF	TGTGCCAGCACCCTAGGAAGGTCGCAAGAGACCCAGTACTTC
-	-	TRBV28	TRBJ2-3	CASSPPPGEGADTQYF	TGTGCCAGCAGCCCCCCCCCGGGAGAGGGAGCAGATACGCAGTATTTT
-	many	TRBV6-4	TRBJ1-6	CASSDSNTSPLHF	TGTGCCAGCAGTGACTCGAATACTTCACCCCTCCACTTT
TRBD2	-	TRBV13	TRBJ2-1	CASSYLRRGSSEQFF	TGTGCCAGCAGCTATCTCCGGCGGGGGAGTAGTGAGCAGTTCTTC
TRBD1	once	TRBV9	TRBJ2-1	CASSADSGTAYNEQFF	TGTGCCAGCAGCGCCGACTCCGGGACAGCCTACAATGAGCAGTTCTTC
TRBD2	-	TRBV28	TRBJ2-3	CASSLVSGGSSDTQYF	TGTGCCAGCAGTTTGGTTTCGGGGGGATCTTCAGATACGCAGTATTTT
TRBD1	-	TRBV27	TRBJ1-4	CASSQQQGRLFF	TGTGCCAGCAGTCAGCAACAGGGGCGACTGTTTTTT
-	-	TRBV18	TRBJ2-7	CASKPRTSSYEQYF	TGTGCCAGCAAACCGCGGACAAGCTCCTACGAGCAGTACTTC
TRBD1	-	TRBV12-3/TRBV12-4	TRBJ2-3	CASSGQGRYTQYF	TGTGCCAGCAGCGGACAGGGGCGGTATACGCAGTATTTT
TRBD1	-	TRBV6-6	TRBJ1-1	CASRPKQGESLRAFF	TGTGCCAGCAGACCCAAACAGGGGGAGAGTCTTAGAGCTTTCTTT
-	few	TRBV19	TRBJ1-1	CASSMVSWNTEAFF	TGTGCCAGTAGTATGGTCTCGTGGAACACTGAAGCTTTCTTT
-	-	TRBV29-1	TRBJ2-3	CSVVDALQNTDTQYF	TGCAGCGTTGTGGATGCACTCCAGAACACAGATACGCAGTATTTT
TRBD2	-	TRBV28	TRBJ2-3	CASSSYGRGTDTQYF	TGTGCCAGCAGTTCCTACGGGAGGGGGACAGATACGCAGTATTTT
-	-	TRBV24-1	TRBJ2-7	CATSDAGYEQYF	TGTGCCACCAGTGATGCGGGTTACGAGCAGTACTTC
-	-	TRBV10-3	TRBJ1-5	CAISEPRAVYQPQHF	TGTGCCATCAGTGAGCCCCGGGCAGTTTATCAGCCCCAGCATTTT